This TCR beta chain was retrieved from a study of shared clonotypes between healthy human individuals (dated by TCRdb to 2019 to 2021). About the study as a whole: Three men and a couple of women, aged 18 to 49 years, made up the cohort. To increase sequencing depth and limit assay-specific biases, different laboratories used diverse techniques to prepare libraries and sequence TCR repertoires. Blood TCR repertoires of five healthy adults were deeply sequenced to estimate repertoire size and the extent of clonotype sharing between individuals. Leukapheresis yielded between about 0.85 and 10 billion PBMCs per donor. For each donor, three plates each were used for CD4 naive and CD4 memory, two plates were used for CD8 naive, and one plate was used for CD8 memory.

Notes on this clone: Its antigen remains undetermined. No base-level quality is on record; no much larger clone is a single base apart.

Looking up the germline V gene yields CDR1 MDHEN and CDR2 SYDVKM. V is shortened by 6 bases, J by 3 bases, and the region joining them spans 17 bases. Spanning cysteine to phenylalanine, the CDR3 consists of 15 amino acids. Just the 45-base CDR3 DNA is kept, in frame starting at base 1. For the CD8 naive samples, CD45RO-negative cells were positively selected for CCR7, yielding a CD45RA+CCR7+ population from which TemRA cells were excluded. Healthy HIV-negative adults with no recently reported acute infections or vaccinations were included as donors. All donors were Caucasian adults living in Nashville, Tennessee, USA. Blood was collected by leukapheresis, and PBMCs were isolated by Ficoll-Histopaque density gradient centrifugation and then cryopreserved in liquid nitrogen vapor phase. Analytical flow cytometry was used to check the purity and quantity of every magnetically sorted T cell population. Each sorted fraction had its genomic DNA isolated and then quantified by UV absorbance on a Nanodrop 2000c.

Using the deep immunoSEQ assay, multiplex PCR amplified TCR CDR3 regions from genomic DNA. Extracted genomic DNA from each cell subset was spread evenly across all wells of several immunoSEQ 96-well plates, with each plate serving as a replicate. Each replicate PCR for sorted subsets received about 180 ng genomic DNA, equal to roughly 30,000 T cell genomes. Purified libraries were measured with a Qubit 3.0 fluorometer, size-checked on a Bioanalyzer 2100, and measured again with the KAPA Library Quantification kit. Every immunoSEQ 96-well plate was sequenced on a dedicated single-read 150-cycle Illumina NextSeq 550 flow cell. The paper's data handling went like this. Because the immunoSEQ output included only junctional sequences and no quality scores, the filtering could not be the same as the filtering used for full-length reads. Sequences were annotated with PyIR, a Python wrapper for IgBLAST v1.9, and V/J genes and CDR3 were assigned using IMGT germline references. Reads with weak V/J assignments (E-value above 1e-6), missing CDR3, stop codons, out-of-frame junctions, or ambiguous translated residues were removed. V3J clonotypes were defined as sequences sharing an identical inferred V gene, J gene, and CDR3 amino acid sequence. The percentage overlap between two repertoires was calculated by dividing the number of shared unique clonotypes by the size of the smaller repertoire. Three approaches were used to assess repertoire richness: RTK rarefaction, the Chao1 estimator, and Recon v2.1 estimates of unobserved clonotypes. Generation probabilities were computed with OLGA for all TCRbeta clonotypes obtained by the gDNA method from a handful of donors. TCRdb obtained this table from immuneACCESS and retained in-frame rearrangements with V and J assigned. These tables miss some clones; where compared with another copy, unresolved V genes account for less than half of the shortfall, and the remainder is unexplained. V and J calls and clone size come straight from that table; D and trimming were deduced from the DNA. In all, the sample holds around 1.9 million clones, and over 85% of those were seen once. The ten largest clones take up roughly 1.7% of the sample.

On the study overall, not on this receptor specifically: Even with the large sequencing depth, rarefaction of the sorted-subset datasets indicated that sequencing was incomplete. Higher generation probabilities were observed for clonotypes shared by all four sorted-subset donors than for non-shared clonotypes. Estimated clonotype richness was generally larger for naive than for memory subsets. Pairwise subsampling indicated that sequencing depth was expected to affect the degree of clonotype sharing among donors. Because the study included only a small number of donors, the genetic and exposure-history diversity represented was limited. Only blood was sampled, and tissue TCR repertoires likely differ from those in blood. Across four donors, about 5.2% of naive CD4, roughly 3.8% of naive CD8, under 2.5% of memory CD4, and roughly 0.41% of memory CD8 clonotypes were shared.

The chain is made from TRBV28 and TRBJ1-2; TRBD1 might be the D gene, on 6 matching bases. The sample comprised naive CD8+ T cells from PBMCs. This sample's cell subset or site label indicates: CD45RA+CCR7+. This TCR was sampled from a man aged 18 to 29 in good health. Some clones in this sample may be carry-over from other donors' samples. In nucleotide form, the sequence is TGTGCCAGCAGCTCACCCCGGGGGGCGGACTATGGCTACACCTTC. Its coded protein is CASSSPRGADYGYTF.